The rows below give T cell receptor beta chains drawn from one sample of a study of blood T cells in healthy people across ages. TCRdb used MiXCR to reprocess the 5' RACE reads, holding one entry per CDR3 protein. The table has around 1,800,000 distinct CDR3 sequences, around 40% seen once. Sequencing was carried out using blood. Receptors were obtained from a human donor in good health. CDR3s include the opening cysteine and the closing phenylalanine or tryptophan. D genes are given only for firm matches. Expanded clones get a size class; other rows say once, few or many, or leave the size out.

J	size	V	D	DNA	CDR3
TRBJ2-7	few	TRBV28	NA	TGTGCCAGCCAGGCCGGGGCCATCCTCGGGCAGTACTTC	CASQAGAILGQYF
TRBJ2-7	NA	TRBV6-2/TRBV6-3	TRBD1	TGTGCCAGCACCACGGGACAGGGGAACCACGAGCAGTACTTC	CASTTGQGNHEQYF
TRBJ2-7	NA	TRBV11-2	NA	TGTGTCAGCAGCCCAGCTCGTGGCAGCGGCTACGAGCAGTACTTC	CVSSPARGSGYEQYF
TRBJ2-5	NA	TRBV12-3/TRBV12-4	NA	TGTGCCAGCAGCTACTTAAGGCGGGAGACCCAGTACTTC	CASSYLRRETQYF
TRBJ1-1	few	TRBV4-3	TRBD1	TGCGCCAGCAGCCTGGGCGCGGAGACAGGGCGAACTGAAGCTTTCTTT	CASSLGAETGRTEAFF
TRBJ2-6	NA	TRBV6-2/TRBV6-3	NA	TGTGCCAGCAGTTACGGCCCCTTCTCTGGGGCCAACGTCCTGACTTTC	CASSYGPFSGANVLTF
TRBJ1-5	once	TRBV2	NA	TGTGCCAGCACCGGAACGGTGGGAGGGGATGGCAATCAGCCCCAGCATTTT	CASTGTVGGDGNQPQHF
TRBJ2-4	NA	TRBV7-2	NA	TGTGCCAGCAGCTTATCGATTACCCGGGGAGAAAACATTCAGTACTTC	CASSLSITRGENIQYF
TRBJ2-3	few	TRBV28	NA	TGTGCCAGCAGTTTAGCAGAAGAAGATACGCAGTATTTT	CASSLAEEDTQYF
TRBJ2-5	once	TRBV12-3/TRBV12-4	NA	TGTGCCAGCACTCCTCATTTAGGGGGTGGCGAGACCCAGTACTTC	CASTPHLGGGETQYF
TRBJ1-3	NA	TRBV29-1	NA	TGCAGCGCTGGGGGGTTATCGGCTCACACCATATATTTT	CSAGGLSAHTIYF
TRBJ2-1	few	TRBV4-1	NA	TGCGCCAGCAGCCAAGGGTCGTACGTCGCGGGGTACAATGAGCAGTTCTTC	CASSQGSYVAGYNEQFF
TRBJ1-3	few	TRBV7-9	TRBD1	TGTGCCAGCAGCCCGACAGGGCTCTCTGGAAACACCATATATTTT	CASSPTGLSGNTIYF
TRBJ2-7	NA	TRBV11-3	NA	TGTGCCAGCAGTTCCCCCGGGAAGGGAACCTACGAGCAGTACTTC	CASSSPGKGTYEQYF
TRBJ2-5	NA	TRBV20-1	TRBD1	TGCAGTGCTAGCGGACAGGGTGTCCAGACCCAGTACTTC	CSASGQGVQTQYF
TRBJ1-2	many	TRBV12-3/TRBV12-4	NA	TGTGCCAGCAGCCGTGCGACAGTCAACTATGGCTACACCTTC	CASSRATVNYGYTF
TRBJ2-5	NA	TRBV11-3	TRBD1	TGTGCCAGTCGGGACAGGGTGGGAGAGACCCAGTACTTC	CASRDRVGETQYF
TRBJ1-2	NA	TRBV5-4	NA	TGTGCCAGCAGCACTGGACAGCCAACTAACTATGGCTACACCTTC	CASSTGQPTNYGYTF
TRBJ2-3	few	TRBV7-2	TRBD1	TGTGCCAGCAGCTTAGGGGACAGGGGTCATACGCAGTATTTT	CASSLGDRGHTQYF
TRBJ1-1	NA	TRBV30	TRBD1	TGTGCTTGGGGGCAGGGGGCTGACACTGAAGCTTTCTTT	CAWGQGADTEAFF
TRBJ1-1	NA	TRBV7-2	NA	TGTGCCAGCAGCTCAATCATGAACACTGAAGCTTTCTTT	CASSSIMNTEAFF
TRBJ2-7	NA	TRBV7-6	TRBD1	TGTGCCAGCAGCAAAGCGGGACAGGGGGTTTACGAGCAGTACTTC	CASSKAGQGVYEQYF
TRBJ2-7	NA	TRBV7-9	NA	TGTGCCAGCAGCTTAGTATTGAGGACCCAAAGCTCCTACGAGCAGTACTTC	CASSLVLRTQSSYEQYF